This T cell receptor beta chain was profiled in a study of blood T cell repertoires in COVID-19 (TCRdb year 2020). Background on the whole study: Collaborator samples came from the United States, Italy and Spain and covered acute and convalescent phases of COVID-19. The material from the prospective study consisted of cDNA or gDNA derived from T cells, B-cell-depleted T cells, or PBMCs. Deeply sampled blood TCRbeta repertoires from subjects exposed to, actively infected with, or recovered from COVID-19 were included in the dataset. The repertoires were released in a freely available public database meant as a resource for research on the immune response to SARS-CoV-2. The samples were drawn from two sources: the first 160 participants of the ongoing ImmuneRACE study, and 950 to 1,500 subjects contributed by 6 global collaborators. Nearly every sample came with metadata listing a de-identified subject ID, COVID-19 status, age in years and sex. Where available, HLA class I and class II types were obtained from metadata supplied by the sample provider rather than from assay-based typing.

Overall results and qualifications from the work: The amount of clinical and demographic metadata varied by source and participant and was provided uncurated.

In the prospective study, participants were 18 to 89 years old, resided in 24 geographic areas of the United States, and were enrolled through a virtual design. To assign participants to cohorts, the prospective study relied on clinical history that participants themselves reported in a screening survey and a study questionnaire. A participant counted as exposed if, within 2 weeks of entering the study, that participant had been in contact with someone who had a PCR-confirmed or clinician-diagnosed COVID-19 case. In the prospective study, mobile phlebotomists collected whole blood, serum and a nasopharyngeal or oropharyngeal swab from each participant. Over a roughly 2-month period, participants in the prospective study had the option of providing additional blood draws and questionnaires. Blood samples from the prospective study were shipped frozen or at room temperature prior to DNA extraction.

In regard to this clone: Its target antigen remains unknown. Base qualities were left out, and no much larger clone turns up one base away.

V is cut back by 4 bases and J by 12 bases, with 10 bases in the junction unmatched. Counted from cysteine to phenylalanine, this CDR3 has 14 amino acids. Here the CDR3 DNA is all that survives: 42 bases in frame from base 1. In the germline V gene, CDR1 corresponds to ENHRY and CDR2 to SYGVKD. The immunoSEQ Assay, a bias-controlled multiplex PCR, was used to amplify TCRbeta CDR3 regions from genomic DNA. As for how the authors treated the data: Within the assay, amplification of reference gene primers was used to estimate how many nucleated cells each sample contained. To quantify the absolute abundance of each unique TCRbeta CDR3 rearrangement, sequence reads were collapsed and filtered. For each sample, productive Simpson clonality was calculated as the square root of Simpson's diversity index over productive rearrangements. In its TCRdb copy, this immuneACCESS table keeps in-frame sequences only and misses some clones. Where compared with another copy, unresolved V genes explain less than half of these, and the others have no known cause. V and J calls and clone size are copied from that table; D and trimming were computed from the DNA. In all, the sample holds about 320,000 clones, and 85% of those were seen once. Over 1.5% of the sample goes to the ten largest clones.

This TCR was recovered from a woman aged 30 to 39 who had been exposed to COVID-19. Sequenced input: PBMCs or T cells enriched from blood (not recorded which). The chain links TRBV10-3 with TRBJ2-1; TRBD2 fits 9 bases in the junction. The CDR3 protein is CAISAASGALGQFF. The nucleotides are TGTGCCATCAGTGCCGCTAGCGGGGCATTGGGGCAGTTCTTC.